This T cell receptor beta chain emerged from a study of technical replicates of blood from several donors. The CDR3 runs to 17 residues. CDR1 is SGHNT, CDR2 YYREEE, per germline (reference sequence). Trimming removed 5 bases from V and 1 base from J; junction bases left unmatched: 3. Here immunoSEQ multiplex PCR was the method, and the copy in TCRdb shows in-frame clones only, minus some. The sample has 14,000 or so clones, roughly 80% seen once. The TCR was taken from a human donor in good health. This rearrangement joins TRBV5-4 to TRBJ2-2; 15 bases line up with TRBD2. Sequencing was done on a sample of PBMCs. The CDR3 is CASRQGLAGGNTGELFF. The CDR3 coding sequence is TGTGCCAGCAGACAGGGACTAGCGGGAGGGAACACCGGGGAGCTGTTTTTT. The whole variable domain, remainder taken from reference TRBV5-4 and TRBJ2-2, is ETGVTQSPTHLIKTRGQQVTLRCSSQSGHNTVSWYQQALGQGPQFIFQYYREEENGRGNFPPRFSGLQFPNYSSELNVNALELDDSALYLCASRQGLAGGNTGELFFGEGSRLTVL.